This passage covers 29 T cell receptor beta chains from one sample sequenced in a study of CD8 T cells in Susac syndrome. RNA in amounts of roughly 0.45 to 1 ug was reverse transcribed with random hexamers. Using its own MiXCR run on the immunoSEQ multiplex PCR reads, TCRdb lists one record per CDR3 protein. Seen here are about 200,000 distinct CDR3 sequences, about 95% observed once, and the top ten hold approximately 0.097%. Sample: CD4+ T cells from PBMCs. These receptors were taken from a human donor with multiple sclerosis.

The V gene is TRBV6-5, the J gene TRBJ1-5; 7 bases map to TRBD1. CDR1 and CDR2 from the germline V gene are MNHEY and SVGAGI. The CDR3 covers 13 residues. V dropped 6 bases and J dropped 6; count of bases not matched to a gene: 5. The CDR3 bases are TGTGCCAGCAGCTCGACAGGGAGTCAGCCCCAGCATTTT. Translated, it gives CASSSTGSQPQHF.

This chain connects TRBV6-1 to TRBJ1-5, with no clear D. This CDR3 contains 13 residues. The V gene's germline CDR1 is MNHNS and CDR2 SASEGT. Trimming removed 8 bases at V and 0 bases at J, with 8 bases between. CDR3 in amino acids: CASQENSNQPQHF. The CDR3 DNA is TGTGCCAGCCAGGAGAATAGCAATCAGCCCCAGCATTTT.

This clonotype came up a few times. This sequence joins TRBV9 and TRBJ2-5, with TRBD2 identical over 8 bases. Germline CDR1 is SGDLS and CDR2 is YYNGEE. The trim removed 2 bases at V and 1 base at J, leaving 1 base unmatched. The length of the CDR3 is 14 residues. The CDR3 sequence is CASSVGGVQETQYF. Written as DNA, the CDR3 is TGTGCCAGCAGCGTCGGGGGGGTCCAAGAGACCCAGTACTTC.

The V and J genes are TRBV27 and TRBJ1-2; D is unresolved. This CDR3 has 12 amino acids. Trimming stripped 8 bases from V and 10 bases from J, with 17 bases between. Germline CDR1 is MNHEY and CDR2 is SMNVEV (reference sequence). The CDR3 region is CASGERAAAYTF. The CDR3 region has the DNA TGTGCCAGCGGGGAAAGGGCGGCTGCCTACACCTTC.

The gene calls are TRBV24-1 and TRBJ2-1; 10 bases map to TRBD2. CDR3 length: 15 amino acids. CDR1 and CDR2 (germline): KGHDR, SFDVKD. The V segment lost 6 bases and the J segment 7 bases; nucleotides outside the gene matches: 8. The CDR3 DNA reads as TGTGCCACCAGTAAAGCGGGGGGGCCCTCGAATGAGCAGTTCTTC. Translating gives CATSKAGGPSNEQFF.

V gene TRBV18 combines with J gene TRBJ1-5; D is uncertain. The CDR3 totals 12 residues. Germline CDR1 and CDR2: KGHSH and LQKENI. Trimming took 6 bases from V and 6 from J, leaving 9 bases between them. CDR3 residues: CASSRGSQPQHF. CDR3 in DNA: TGTGCCAGCTCCCGAGGCAGTCAGCCCCAGCATTTT.

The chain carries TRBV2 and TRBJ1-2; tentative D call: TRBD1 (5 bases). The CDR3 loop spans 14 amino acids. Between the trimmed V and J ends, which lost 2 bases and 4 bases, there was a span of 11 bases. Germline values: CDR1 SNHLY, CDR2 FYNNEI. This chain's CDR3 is CASSEQGGFYGYTF. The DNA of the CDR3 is TGTGCCAGCAGTGAACAGGGAGGTTTCTATGGCTACACCTTC.

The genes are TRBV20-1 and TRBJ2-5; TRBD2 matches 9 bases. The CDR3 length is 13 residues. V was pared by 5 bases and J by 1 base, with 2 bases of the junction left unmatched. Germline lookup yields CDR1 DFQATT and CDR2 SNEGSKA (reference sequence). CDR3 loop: CSALTSGQETQYF. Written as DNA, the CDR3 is TGCAGTGCTTTGACTAGCGGCCAAGAGACCCAGTACTTC.

As DNA, the CDR3 is TGTGCCAGCAGTGAATATACGGGCAAGAACACTGAAGCTTTCTTT. It translates to CASSEYTGKNTEAFF. This rearrangement joins TRBV25-1 to TRBJ1-1; no clear D gene. Germline CDR1 and CDR2: MGHDK and SYGVNS. V was cut by 0 bases and J by 1 base, with 9 bases left in between. There are 15 residues in the CDR3.

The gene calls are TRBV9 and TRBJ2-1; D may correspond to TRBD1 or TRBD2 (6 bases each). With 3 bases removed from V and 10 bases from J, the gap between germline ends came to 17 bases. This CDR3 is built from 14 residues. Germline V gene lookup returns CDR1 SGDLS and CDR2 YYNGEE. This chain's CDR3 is CASSAVPEGGEQFF. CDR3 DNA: TGTGCCAGCAGCGCAGTGCCGGAGGGGGGAGAGCAGTTCTTC.

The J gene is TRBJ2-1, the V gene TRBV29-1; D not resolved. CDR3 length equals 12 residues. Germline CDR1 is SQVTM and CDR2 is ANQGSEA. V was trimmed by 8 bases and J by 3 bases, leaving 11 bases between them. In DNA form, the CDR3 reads TGCAGCACCTTAAGAAGCTACAATGAGCAGTTCTTC. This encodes CSTLRSYNEQFF.

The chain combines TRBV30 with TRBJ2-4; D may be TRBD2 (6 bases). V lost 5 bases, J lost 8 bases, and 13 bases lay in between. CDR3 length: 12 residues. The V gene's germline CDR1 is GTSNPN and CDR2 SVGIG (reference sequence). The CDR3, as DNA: TGTGCCTGGTTAAGTGGCGGGGACATTCAGTACTTC. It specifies CAWLSGGDIQYF.

The CDR3 is CASSLFDSTDTQYF. CDR3 in DNA: TGTGCCAGCAGCTTATTTGACTCCACAGATACGCAGTATTTT. The V and J genes are TRBV11-2 and TRBJ2-3; D is uncertain. CDR1 is SGHAT and CDR2 is FQNNGV in the germline V gene. The CDR3 contains 14 residues. Trimming took 2 bases from V and 2 from J, leaving 8 bases between them.

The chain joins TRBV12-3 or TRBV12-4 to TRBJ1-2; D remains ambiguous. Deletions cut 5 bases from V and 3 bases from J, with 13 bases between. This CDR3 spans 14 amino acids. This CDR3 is CASSPGYGYYGYTF. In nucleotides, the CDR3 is TGTGCCAGCAGTCCAGGATACGGCTACTATGGCTACACCTTC.

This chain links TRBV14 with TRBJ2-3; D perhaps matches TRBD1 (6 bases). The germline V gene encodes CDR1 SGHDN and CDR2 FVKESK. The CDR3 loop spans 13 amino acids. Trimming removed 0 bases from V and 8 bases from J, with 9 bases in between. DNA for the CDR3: TGTGCCAGCAGCCAAGAGGTCAGGGGTACGCAGTATTTT. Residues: CASSQEVRGTQYF.

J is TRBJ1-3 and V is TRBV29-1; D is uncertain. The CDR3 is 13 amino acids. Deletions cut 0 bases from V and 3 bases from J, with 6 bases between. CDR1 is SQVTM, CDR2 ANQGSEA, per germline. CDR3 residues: CSVEDIIGNTIYF. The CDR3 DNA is TGCAGCGTTGAAGACATCATTGGAAACACCATATATTTT.

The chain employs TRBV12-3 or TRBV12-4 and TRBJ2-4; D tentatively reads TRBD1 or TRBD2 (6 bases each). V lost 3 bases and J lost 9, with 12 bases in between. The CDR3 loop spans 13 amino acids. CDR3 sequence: CASSLAGQTIQYF. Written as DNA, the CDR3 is TGTGCCAGCAGTTTGGCGGGACAAACCATTCAGTACTTC.

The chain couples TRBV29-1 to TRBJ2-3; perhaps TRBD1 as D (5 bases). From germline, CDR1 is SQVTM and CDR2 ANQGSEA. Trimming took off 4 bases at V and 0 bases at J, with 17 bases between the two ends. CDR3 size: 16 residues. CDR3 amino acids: CSVVRSPGSSTDTQYF. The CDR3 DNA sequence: TGCAGCGTTGTACGGTCGCCAGGGTCGAGCACAGATACGCAGTATTTT.

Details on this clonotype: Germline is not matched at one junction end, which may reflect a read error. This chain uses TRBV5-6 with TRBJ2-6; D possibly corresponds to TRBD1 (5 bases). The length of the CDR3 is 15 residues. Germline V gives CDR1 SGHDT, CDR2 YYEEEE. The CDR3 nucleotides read TGTGCCAGCAGCTTGGGCGGCTCTGGGGCCAACGCCCTGACTTTC. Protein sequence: CASSLGGSGANALTF.

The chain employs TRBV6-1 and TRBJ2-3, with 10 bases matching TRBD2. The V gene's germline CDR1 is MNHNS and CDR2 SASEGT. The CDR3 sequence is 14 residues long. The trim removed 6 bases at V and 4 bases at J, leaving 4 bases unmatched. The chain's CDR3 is CASRPSGRPDTQYF. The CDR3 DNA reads TGTGCCAGCAGGCCTAGCGGGAGACCAGATACGCAGTATTTT.

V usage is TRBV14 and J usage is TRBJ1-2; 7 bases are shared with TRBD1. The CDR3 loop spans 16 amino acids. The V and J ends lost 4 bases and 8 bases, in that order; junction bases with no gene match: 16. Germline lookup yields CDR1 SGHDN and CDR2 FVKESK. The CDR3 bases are TGTGCCAGCAGCCCGCGTGTTGGAAGGGGGCGCCTGGGCTACACCTTC. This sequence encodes CASSPRVGRGRLGYTF. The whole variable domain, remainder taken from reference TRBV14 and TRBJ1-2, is EAGVTQFPSHSVIEKGQTVTLRCDPISGHDNLYWYRRVMGKEIKFLLHFVKESKQDESGMPNNRFLAERTGGTYSTLKVQPAELEDSGVYFCASSPRVGRGRLGYTFGSGTRLTVV.

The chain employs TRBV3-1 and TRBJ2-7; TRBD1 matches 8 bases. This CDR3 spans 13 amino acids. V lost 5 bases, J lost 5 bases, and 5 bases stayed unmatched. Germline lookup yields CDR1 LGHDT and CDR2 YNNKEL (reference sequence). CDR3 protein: CASSSYRGNEQYF. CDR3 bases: TGTGCCAGCAGCTCGTACAGGGGGAACGAGCAGTACTTC.

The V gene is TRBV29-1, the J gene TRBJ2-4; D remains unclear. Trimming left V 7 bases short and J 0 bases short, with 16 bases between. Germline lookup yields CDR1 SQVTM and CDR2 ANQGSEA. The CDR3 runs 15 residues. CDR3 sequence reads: CSASAPLLAKNIQYF. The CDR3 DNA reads TGCAGCGCCAGCGCCCCTCTTCTAGCCAAAAACATTCAGTACTTC.

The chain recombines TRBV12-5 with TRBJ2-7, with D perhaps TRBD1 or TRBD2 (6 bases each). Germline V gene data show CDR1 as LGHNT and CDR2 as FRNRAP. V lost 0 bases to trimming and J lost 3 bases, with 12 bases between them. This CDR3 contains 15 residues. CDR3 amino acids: CASGLVSGAIYEQYF. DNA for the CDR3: TGTGCTAGTGGTTTGGTATCGGGGGCGATCTACGAGCAGTACTTC.

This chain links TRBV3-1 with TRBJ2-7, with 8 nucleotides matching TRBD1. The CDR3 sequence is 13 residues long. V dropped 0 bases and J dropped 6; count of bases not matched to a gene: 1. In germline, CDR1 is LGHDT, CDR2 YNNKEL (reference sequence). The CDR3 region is CASSQDTGGEQYF. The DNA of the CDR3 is TGTGCCAGCAGCCAAGATACAGGGGGCGAGCAGTACTTC.

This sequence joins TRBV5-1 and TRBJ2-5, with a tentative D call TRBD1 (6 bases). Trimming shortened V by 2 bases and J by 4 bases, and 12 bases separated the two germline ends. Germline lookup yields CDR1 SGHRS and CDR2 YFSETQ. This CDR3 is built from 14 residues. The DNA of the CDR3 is TGCGCCAGCAGCTTACAGGGTGGTTTAGAGACCCAGTACTTC. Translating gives CASSLQGGLETQYF.

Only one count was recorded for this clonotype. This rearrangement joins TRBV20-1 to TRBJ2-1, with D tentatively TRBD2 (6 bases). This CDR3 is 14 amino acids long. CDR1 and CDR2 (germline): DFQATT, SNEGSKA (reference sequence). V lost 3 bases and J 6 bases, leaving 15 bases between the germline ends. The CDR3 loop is CSASVGGRRNEQFF. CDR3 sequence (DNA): TGCAGTGCTAGTGTCGGGGGAAGGCGCAATGAGCAGTTCTTC.

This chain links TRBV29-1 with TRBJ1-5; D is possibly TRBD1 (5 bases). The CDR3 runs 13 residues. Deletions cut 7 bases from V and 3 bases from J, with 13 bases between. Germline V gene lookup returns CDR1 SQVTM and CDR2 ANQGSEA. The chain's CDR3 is CSAAPGTNQPQHF. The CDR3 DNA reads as TGCAGCGCCGCCCCAGGGACCAATCAGCCCCAGCATTTT.

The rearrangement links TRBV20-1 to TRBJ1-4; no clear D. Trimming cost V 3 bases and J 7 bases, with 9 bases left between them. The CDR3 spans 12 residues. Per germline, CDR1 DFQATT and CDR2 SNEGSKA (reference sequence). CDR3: CSARWGSEKLFF. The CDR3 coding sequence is TGCAGTGCTAGGTGGGGAAGTGAAAAACTGTTTTTT.